Listed below are T cell receptor beta chains from one sample, sequenced in a study of cytomegalovirus exposure and HLA in healthy donors. The protocol was immunoSEQ multiplex PCR, while the TCRdb copy is restricted to in-frame clones and leaves out a portion. Of about 140,000 clones detected, 79% appear once; the ten largest clones hold around 7%. Sequenced sample: PBMCs. These receptors all stem from a man aged 40-49 years in good health and CMV-seropositive. CDR3s include the opening cysteine and the closing phenylalanine or tryptophan. A D gene is named only where the DNA matches it firmly. The size of a clone is reported for some rows only, either as once, few or many, or as a class for expanded clones.

v_gene	d_gene	abundance	j_gene	len	CDR3aa	CDR3nt
TRBV30	TRBD1	NA	TRBJ1-1	13	CAWSRQGLTEAFF	TGTGCCTGGAGCCGACAGGGTTTAACTGAAGCTTTCTTT
TRBV5-1	TRBD1	NA	TRBJ1-6	14	CASRPGQGESPLHF	TGCGCCAGCAGGCCGGGACAGGGGGAATCACCCCTCCACTTT
TRBV29-1	TRBD1	NA	TRBJ1-4	15	CSVDRQGEGNEKLFF	TGCAGCGTTGACCGACAGGGAGAAGGGAATGAAAAACTGTTTTTT
TRBV6-5	NA	NA	TRBJ2-2	15	CASNLRDSNTGELFF	TGTGCCAGCAATCTCCGGGACTCCAACACCGGGGAGCTGTTTTTT
TRBV27	NA	NA	TRBJ2-7	14	CASSSLTVPYEQYF	TGTGCCAGCTCTTCTCTGACAGTCCCCTACGAGCAGTACTTC
TRBV7-9	TRBD1	NA	TRBJ1-4	15	CASSRGQGWDEKLFF	TGTGCCAGCAGCCGGGGACAGGGATGGGATGAAAAACTGTTTTTT
TRBV28	NA	once	TRBJ2-7	14	CASSSPTGTYEQYF	TGTGCCAGCAGTTCCCCCACAGGGACCTACGAGCAGTACTTC
TRBV6-1	NA	NA	TRBJ1-2	16	CASSDDPDMIPYGYTF	TGTGCCAGCAGTGATGACCCGGACATGATACCCTATGGCTACACCTTC
TRBV6-5	NA	NA	TRBJ1-1	13	CASSWVGQTEAFF	TGTGCCAGCAGTTGGGTGGGGCAAACTGAAGCTTTCTTT
TRBV2	NA	NA	TRBJ2-7	16	CASRGGAGDTNYEQYF	TGTGCCAGCAGGGGGGGGGCAGGGGACACTAACTACGAGCAGTACTTC
TRBV5-8	TRBD1	NA	TRBJ1-6	16	CASSMDRHSYNSPLHF	TGTGCCAGCAGCATGGACAGGCATTCCTATAATTCACCCCTCCACTTT
TRBV29-1	TRBD2	NA	TRBJ2-7	13	CSVGGEGGDEQYF	TGCAGCGTTGGTGGGGAGGGAGGCGACGAGCAGTACTTC
TRBV5-1	NA	many	TRBJ2-1	14	CASSLSSSYNEQFF	TGCGCCAGCAGCTTGTCCAGCTCCTACAATGAGCAGTTCTTC
TRBV9	NA	NA	TRBJ1-1	13	CASSAQITTEAFF	TGTGCCAGCAGCGCTCAGATTACCACTGAAGCTTTCTTT
TRBV6-6	NA	few	TRBJ2-2	15	CASSYDRSSTGELFF	TGTGCCAGCAGTTACGATAGGAGTTCCACCGGGGAGCTGTTTTTT
TRBV5-1	TRBD1	NA	TRBJ1-1	15	CASSLPGQMNTEAFF	TGCGCCAGCAGCTTACCGGGACAGATGAACACTGAAGCTTTCTTT
TRBV6-5	NA	once	TRBJ2-3	13	CASNPAEADTQYF	TGTGCCAGCAACCCGGCGGAGGCAGATACGCAGTATTTT
TRBV6-5	NA	once	TRBJ1-6	13	CASSRQEVSPLHF	TGTGCCAGCAGTCGACAGGAGGTCTCACCCCTCCACTTT
TRBV5-1	NA	NA	TRBJ1-2	17	CASTSTPQDRLTYGYTF	TGCGCCAGCACCTCCACCCCCCAGGACAGACTTACCTATGGCTACACCTTC
TRBV2	NA	NA	TRBJ2-7	14	CASSGREVPYEQYF	TGTGCCAGCAGTGGGAGGGAGGTCCCCTACGAGCAGTACTTC
TRBV30	TRBD1	few	TRBJ1-6	13	CAWGEDRGSPLHF	TGTGCCTGGGGGGAGGACAGGGGTTCACCCCTCCACTTT
TRBV27	NA	NA	TRBJ1-5	13	CASTWVRGGPQHF	TGTGCCAGCACCTGGGTCCGAGGAGGGCCCCAGCATTTT
TRBV7-9	NA	NA	TRBJ2-1	12	CASSLSANEQFF	TGTGCCAGCAGCTTAAGCGCGAATGAGCAGTTCTTC
TRBV14	TRBD1	NA	TRBJ1-1	15	CASSTRGVKNTEAFF	TGTGCCAGCAGCACCAGGGGGGTGAAGAACACTGAAGCTTTCTTT
TRBV5-1	NA	NA	TRBJ2-5	14	CASSSLGVQETQYF	TGCGCCAGCAGCTCCCTGGGCGTTCAAGAGACCCAGTACTTC
TRBV7-9	TRBD1	few	TRBJ1-2	14	CASSLRDRGYGYTF	TGTGCCAGCAGCTTACGGGACAGGGGCTATGGCTACACCTTC
TRBV10-3	TRBD1	NA	TRBJ1-5	16	CATGQGQNIGNQPQHF	TGTGCCACCGGACAGGGGCAAAATATAGGCAATCAGCCCCAGCATTTT
TRBV10-3	TRBD2	NA	TRBJ2-3	18	CAISDVTSGSFSTDTQYF	TGTGCCATCAGTGATGTAACTAGCGGGAGTTTCAGCACAGATACGCAGTATTTT
TRBV6-6	NA	NA	TRBJ2-1	15	CASSYSSGRGDEQFF	TGTGCCAGCAGTTACTCGTCAGGGCGAGGAGATGAGCAGTTCTTC
TRBV7-2	NA	NA	TRBJ1-2	16	CASSSTFRRDIGGYTF	TGTGCCAGCAGCTCCACCTTTCGCCGGGACATTGGTGGCTACACCTTC
TRBV6-1	NA	NA	TRBJ1-1	16	CASSEGPLRGERKAFF	TGTGCCAGCAGTGAAGGACCCCTTCGAGGCGAGAGGAAAGCTTTCTTT
TRBV6-5	NA	NA	TRBJ1-2	15	CASSYSGHGQGGYTF	TGTGCCAGCAGTTACTCGGGGCACGGGCAAGGAGGCTACACCTTC
TRBV6-5	TRBD1	NA	TRBJ2-5	15	CASRRLGDRGETQYF	TGTGCCAGCAGGAGGTTGGGGGACAGGGGCGAGACCCAGTACTTC
TRBV6-5	TRBD1	NA	TRBJ2-1	15	CASRQGAHGQSEQFF	TGTGCCAGCAGACAGGGGGCGCACGGACAAAGTGAGCAGTTCTTC
TRBV5-6	NA	NA	TRBJ1-2	16	CASSSVTEPQNYGYTF	TGTGCCAGCAGCTCGGTGACAGAGCCACAGAACTATGGCTACACCTTC
TRBV28	NA	NA	TRBJ2-7	15	CASRESPGGLREQYF	TGTGCCAGCAGGGAGTCTCCGGGGGGCCTTAGAGAGCAGTACTTC
TRBV20-1	NA	NA	TRBJ1-2	11	CSGEIADGYTF	TGCAGTGGAGAGATAGCGGATGGCTACACCTTC
TRBV21-1	NA	NA	TRBJ1-2	16	CASSKGPTERDYGYTF	TGTGCCAGCAGCAAAGGCCCGACGGAGAGGGACTATGGCTACACCTTC
TRBV1	NA	once	TRBJ2-3	17	CTSRGKGTSGSTDTQYF	TGCACCAGCAGGGGCAAAGGGACTAGCGGGAGCACAGATACGCAGTATTTT
TRBV9	TRBD1	once	TRBJ1-2	17	CASSVATGGEGYYGYTF	TGTGCCAGCAGCGTAGCTACAGGGGGGGAGGGTTACTATGGCTACACCTTC
TRBV2	NA	NA	TRBJ2-5	13	CASSGEFQETQYF	TGTGCCAGCAGTGGAGAATTCCAAGAGACCCAGTACTTC
TRBV6-1	TRBD2	once	TRBJ2-1	16	CASSEIRASGRGEQFF	TGTGCCAGCAGTGAAATTCGAGCTAGCGGGAGGGGTGAGCAGTTCTTC
TRBV6-5	NA	NA	TRBJ2-6	15	CASSQTESGANVLTF	TGTGCCAGCAGCCAAACAGAATCTGGGGCCAACGTCCTGACTTTC
TRBV19	TRBD1	NA	TRBJ1-2	14	CASSIDRANYGYTF	TGTGCCAGTAGTATCGACAGGGCTAACTATGGCTACACCTTC
TRBV27	TRBD1	NA	TRBJ2-7	15	CASSFRWAGGYEQYF	TGTGCCAGCAGTTTCAGGTGGGCAGGGGGATACGAGCAGTACTTC
TRBV4-1	TRBD1	NA	TRBJ1-2	18	CASSPRVSAGQGNYGYTF	TGCGCCAGCAGCCCAAGAGTATCTGCGGGACAGGGTAACTATGGCTACACCTTC
TRBV20-1	NA	NA	TRBJ2-7	11	CSEVVLDEQYF	TGCAGTGAGGTAGTACTAGACGAGCAGTACTTC
TRBV6-6	TRBD1	NA	TRBJ1-2	16	CASSRDRGRNVFGYTF	TGTGCCAGCAGCCGGGACAGGGGGCGAAATGTGTTTGGCTACACCTTC
TRBV7-9	NA	NA	TRBJ2-2	12	CASSLFTGELFF	TGTGCCAGCAGCCTCTTTACCGGGGAGCTGTTTTTT
TRBV5-8	NA	NA	TRBJ1-2	12	CASSLFQRGYTF	TGTGCCAGCAGCTTGTTCCAGCGTGGCTACACCTTC
TRBV7-9	TRBD1	NA	TRBJ2-4	15	CASSPGQGTQNIQYF	TGTGCCAGCAGCCCGGGACAGGGAACCCAAAACATTCAGTACTTC